Reported below is one T cell receptor beta chain. Its matching antigen is unknown. Trimming removed 2 bases from V and 5 bases from J; junction bases left unmatched: 6. Germline loops: CDR1 SGHVS, CDR2 FNYEAQ. CDR3 length: 15 amino acids. Here immunoSEQ multiplex PCR was the method, and the copy in TCRdb shows in-frame clones only, minus some. The sample consists of some 45,000 clones, about 74% of them appearing once. This sample stems from a study of memory CD4+ T cells and cytomegalovirus serostatus. Study-wide results and caveats: The CMV-associated TCR signature appears largely within the CD4+ memory repertoire. Each of approximately 73 CMV-associated TCRbeta sequences occurred in one to five individuals.

Single viable CD3+CD4+CD8-CD45RO+ cells were sorted as the memory CD4+ T cells. The chain carries TRBV7-6 and TRBJ2-5, with 9 nucleotides matching TRBD1. Sequenced material: memory CD4+ T cells from blood. The source is an adult in good health and CMV-seropositive. As DNA, the CDR3 is TGTGCCAGCAGCTTATCCGGGACAGGGAGGGAGACCCAGTACTTC. This translates into CASSLSGTGRETQYF.